This T cell receptor (beta chain) was sequenced for a study of T cells in Graves' hyperthyroidism and ophthalmopathy. Lactation, pregnancy, other autoimmune disease or uncontrolled infection excluded patients. This clonotype has ten or more counts. Germline V gives CDR1 MDHEN, CDR2 SYDVKM. The CDR3 is 13 residues long. Trimming took off 6 bases at V and 5 bases at J, with 13 bases between the two ends. The source material, RNA transcripts, was used to amplify TCR beta CDR3 regions. When the TCR CDR3 underwent first-round RT-PCR, the HTBI primer set was used. TCRdb fed the multiplex PCR reads into MiXCR, producing one record per CDR3 protein. The sample contains 600,000 or so distinct CDR3 sequences, around 15% of which appear only once.

This sequence was found in a woman between 50 and 59 years old with Graves' ophthalmopathy. Sequenced input: blood. J is TRBJ1-1 and V is TRBV28; D gene unclear. The CDR3 coding sequence is TGTGCCAGCAGCCAGCCTCTCGGGACTGAAGCTTTCTTT. Translating gives CASSQPLGTEAFF.